One and the same sample provided the 22 T cell receptor beta chains below, sequenced in a study of blood T cell repertoires in COVID-19. Assay: immunoSEQ multiplex PCR; the TCRdb copy retains only in-frame clones and omits some. This sample has under 200,000 clones, with about 86% found just once. Sequenced input: PBMCs or T cells enriched from blood (not recorded which). These receptor sequences come from a woman in her forties in a cohort exposed to, infected with or recovered from COVID-19 (not recorded which).

This chain connects TRBV12-5 to TRBJ2-5; 10 bases agree with TRBD2. This CDR3 has 15 residues. From germline, CDR1 is LGHNT and CDR2 FRNRAP. The DNA for the CDR3 is TGTGCGACTAATTTAGCGGGGGGACCCCAAGAGACCCAGTACTTC. Encoded protein: CATNLAGGPQETQYF.

This clone has only one observation. The rearrangement links TRBV4-1 to TRBJ1-2; D perhaps matches TRBD1 (6 bases). Germline CDR1 MGHRA, CDR2 YSYEKL. The V end lost 3 bases, the J end lost 3 bases, and 17 bases lay between the germline ends. The CDR3 totals 16 residues. The CDR3 sequence: CASSQGQAKLDYGYTF. The CDR3 DNA is TGCGCCAGCAGCCAGGGACAAGCCAAACTGGACTATGGCTACACCTTC.

Only one count was recorded for this clone. J is TRBJ2-7 and V is TRBV11-2; D not resolved. V was clipped by 4 bases and J by 5 bases, with 9 bases between them. The CDR3 is made up of 12 amino acids. Germline assignment: CDR1 SGHAT and CDR2 FQNNGV. The CDR3 DNA reads TGTGCCAGCAGCTCCCCCCGAGACGAGCAGTACTTC. It codes for CASSSPRDEQYF.

The gene calls are TRBV2 and TRBJ2-3, with 9 bases that match TRBD2. Per the germline V gene, CDR1 is SNHLY and CDR2 is FYNNEI. The CDR3 extends over 15 amino acids. Trimming removed 6 bases from V and 2 bases from J; junction bases left unmatched: 6. The CDR3 region has the DNA TGTGCCAGCAGAGGTAGCGGGAGCAACACAGATACGCAGTATTTT. This sequence encodes CASRGSGSNTDTQYF. The full variable domain, rest sourced from reference TRBV2 and TRBJ2-3, is EPEVTQTPSHQVTQMGQEVILRCVPISNHLYFYWYRQILGQKVEFLVSFYNNEISEKSEIFDDQFSVERPDGSNFTLKIRSTKLEDSAMYFCASRGSGSNTDTQYFGPGTRLTVL.

This sequence joins TRBV7-9 and TRBJ2-1, with 13 bases that match TRBD2. This CDR3 has 14 amino acids. Germline CDR1 is SEHNR and CDR2 is FQNEAQ (reference sequence). The V gene end was trimmed by 4 bases and the J gene end by 9 bases; junction bases not matched to a gene: 3. This CDR3 is CASSSGTSGIEQFF. As DNA, the CDR3 is TGTGCCAGCAGCTCCGGGACTAGCGGGATTGAGCAGTTCTTC.

The rearrangement uses TRBV11-2 and TRBJ1-6, with no clear D. There are 15 residues in the CDR3. Germline V lookup: CDR1 SGHAT, CDR2 FQNNGV. V lost 2 bases and J lost 6, with 11 bases in between. This CDR3 reads CASSLRLNTNSPLHF. The CDR3 DNA sequence: TGTGCCAGCAGCTTAAGACTGAACACTAATTCACCCCTCCACTTT.

The chain links TRBV2 to TRBJ1-4; D not resolved. Trimming took 1 base from V and 5 from J, leaving 8 bases between them. The CDR3 covers 14 residues. Germline loops: CDR1 SNHLY, CDR2 FYNNEI. The CDR3 DNA sequence: TGTGCCAGCAGTGAAGGCAGATTAAATGAAAAACTGTTTTTT. Its protein product is CASSEGRLNEKLFF.

About this clone itself: One end of the junction is discordant with germline, which a read error may explain. This chain connects TRBV10-3 to TRBJ1-2, with D possibly TRBD1 on 5 matching bases. The CDR3 sequence is 12 residues long. Germline V CDR1 and CDR2: ENHRY, SYGVKD. In DNA form, the CDR3 reads TGTGCCATCAGTGGCGACAGTGGTGGCTACGCCTTC. Its translation is CAISGDSGGYAF.

The J gene is TRBJ1-4, the V gene TRBV5-5; 8 positions match TRBD1. V shed 1 base, J shed 5 bases, and the junction held 7 bases outside the gene matches. CDR1 and CDR2 from the germline V gene are SGHKS and YYEKEE (reference sequence). This CDR3 is 16 amino acids long. For the CDR3, the DNA is TGTGCCAGCAGCTTGTTTCTAGGGGACAGGAATGAAAAACTGTTTTTT. Translation gives CASSLFLGDRNEKLFF.

The rearrangement uses TRBV27 and TRBJ2-3; 12 bases are a match to TRBD1. CDR1 MNHEY and CDR2 SMNVEV come from the germline V gene (reference sequence). The CDR3 consists of 14 residues. V shed 5 bases and J 7 bases; nucleotides not matched to a gene: 4. This CDR3 reads CASSPGTGGYTQYF. CDR3 sequence (DNA): TGTGCCAGCAGTCCAGGGACAGGGGGCTATACGCAGTATTTT.

This clone was seen once. This chain links TRBV6-5 with TRBJ1-6; TRBD1 agrees at 11 bases. With 4 bases clipped from V and 17 bases from J, the junction kept 10 bases outside the gene matches. The CDR3 loop spans 14 amino acids. CDR1 is MNHEY and CDR2 is SVGAGI in the germline V gene. CDR3 DNA: TGTGCCAGCAGTTCCGGGACAGGGGGGGGAAGGGTCCACTTT. Translated: CASSSGTGGGRVHF.

J is TRBJ1-1 and V is TRBV4-2; TRBD1 is a possible D gene (5 bases). This CDR3 region has 15 residues. Germline V lookup: CDR1 LGHNA, CDR2 YNFKEQ. V was clipped by 1 base and J by 0 bases, with 9 bases between them. Written as DNA, the CDR3 is TGTGCCAGCAGCCAAGGCCCAGGGATGAACACTGAAGCTTTCTTT. Residues: CASSQGPGMNTEAFF.

CDR3 sequence: CASSLRGQPNSPLHF. The DNA for the CDR3 is TGTGCCAGCAGCCTGAGGGGACAGCCTAATTCACCCCTCCACTTT. This chain links TRBV11-2 with TRBJ1-6; 7 positions match TRBD1. Germline CDR1 and CDR2: SGHAT and FQNNGV. This CDR3 is built from 15 residues. V shed 5 bases and J 6 bases; nucleotides not matched to a gene: 7.

Regarding this clone: The identical CDR3 is also encoded by other nucleotide sequences in the sample. The gene calls are TRBV13 and TRBJ1-1; TRBD1 aligns across 9 bases. Germline values: CDR1 PRHDT, CDR2 FYEKMQ (reference sequence). This CDR3 is 14 amino acids long. V was clipped by 5 bases and J by 1 base; unmatched bases: 2. In nucleotides, the CDR3 is TGTGCCAGCAGCGGACAGGGGAAGAACACTGAAGCTTTCTTT. Translation: CASSGQGKNTEAFF.

The chain employs TRBV4-1 and TRBJ1-1; TRBD1 agrees at 7 bases. Trimming at V came to 4 bases and at J to 1 base, leaving 9 bases not matched to a gene. The CDR3 has 16 amino acids. Germline V gives CDR1 MGHRA, CDR2 YSYEKL. The CDR3, as DNA: TGCGCCAGCAGCCTTTACGGGACAGTAAAGAACACTGAAGCTTTCTTT. Translation gives CASSLYGTVKNTEAFF.

The chain links TRBV9 to TRBJ2-1, with 9 bases that match TRBD1. From germline, CDR1 is SGDLS and CDR2 YYNGEE. V was clipped by 3 bases and J by 5 bases; unmatched bases: 9. The CDR3 has 16 residues. CDR3 in amino acids: CASSGGTGPFDNEQFF. CDR3 DNA sequence: TGTGCCAGCAGCGGAGGGACAGGGCCCTTTGACAATGAGCAGTTCTTC. Based on the CDR3 plus reference TRBV9 and TRBJ2-1, the full variable domain is DSGVTQTPKHLITATGQRVTLRCSPRSGDLSVYWYQQSLDQGLQFLIQYYNGEERAKGNILERFSAQQFPDLHSELNLSSLELGDSALYFCASSGGTGPFDNEQFFGPGTRLTVL.

V is TRBV11-2 and J is TRBJ1-2; D unclear. The length of the CDR3 is 13 residues. Germline V gene sequence: CDR1 SGHAT, CDR2 FQNNGV. Trimming removed 5 bases from V and 2 bases from J, with 9 bases in between. The CDR3 DNA is TGTGCCAGCAGCGTAAGCCTCAACTATGGCTACACCTTC. Its translation is CASSVSLNYGYTF.

This clone appeared once. V and J are TRBV20-1 and TRBJ1-5; D perhaps matches TRBD1 (5 bases). Germline CDR1 and CDR2: DFQATT and SNEGSKA (reference sequence). The CDR3 is made up of 14 amino acids. Trimming took off 3 bases at V and 4 bases at J, with 13 bases between the two ends. The DNA for the CDR3 is TGCAGTGCTAGTCGTCGGGGGGAGAATCAGCCCCAGCATTTT. It is translated as CSASRRGENQPQHF.

This clone was found many times. The gene calls are TRBV3-1 (or the pseudogene TRBV3-2) and TRBJ1-6; TRBD1 is a possible D gene (5 bases). The CDR3 runs 16 residues. The germline CDR1 and CDR2 sequences are LGHDT and YNNKEL (reference sequence). Deletions cut 1 base from V and 7 bases from J, with 14 bases between. The CDR3 sequence is CASSQAAAGWNSPLHF. For the CDR3, the DNA is TGTGCCAGCAGCCAAGCCGCAGCAGGGTGGAATTCACCCCTCCACTTT.

This chain connects TRBV5-4 to TRBJ1-3; maybe TRBD1 (5 bases). Trimming removed 9 bases from V and 14 bases from J, with 18 bases in between. The germline CDR1 and CDR2 sequences are SGHNT and YYREEE (reference sequence). CDR3 length: 11 amino acids. This CDR3 is CATRDSGFLYF. The DNA of the CDR3 is TGTGCCACCAGGGACTCAGGCTTCTTATATTTT.

V and J are TRBV15 and TRBJ1-1; the match to TRBD1 covers 8 bases. J gave up 6 bases and V 1 base, and 13 bases lay outside the gene matches. The CDR3 runs to 17 residues. CDR1 and CDR2 from the germline V gene are LNHNV and YYDKDF (reference sequence). The CDR3, as DNA: TGTGCCACCAGCAGAGTTCCTGGCAGGGGGCTGGGCGCTGAAGCTTTCTTT. Translation gives CATSRVPGRGLGAEAFF.

V and J are TRBV27 and TRBJ2-1, with a weak D call TRBD2 (6 bases). Germline V gene sequence: CDR1 MNHEY, CDR2 SMNVEV (reference sequence). The CDR3 consists of 12 residues. Trimming shortened V by 9 bases and J by 8 bases, and 14 bases separated the two germline ends. The CDR3 region has the DNA TGTGCCAGTCGAAACGGGGGTTATGAGCAGTTCTTC. Amino acids: CASRNGGYEQFF.